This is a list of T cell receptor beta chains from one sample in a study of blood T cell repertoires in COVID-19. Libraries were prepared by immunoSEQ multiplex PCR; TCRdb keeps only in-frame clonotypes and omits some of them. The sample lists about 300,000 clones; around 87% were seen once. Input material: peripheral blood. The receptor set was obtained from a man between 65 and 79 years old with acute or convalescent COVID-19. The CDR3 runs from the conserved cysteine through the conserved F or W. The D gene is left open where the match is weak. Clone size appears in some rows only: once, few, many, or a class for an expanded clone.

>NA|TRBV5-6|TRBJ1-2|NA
CASSLVNRESGYTF
TGTGCCAGCAGCTTGGTCAACAGGGAGTCTGGCTACACCTTC
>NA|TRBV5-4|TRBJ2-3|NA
CASSTGSSGTDTQYF
TGTGCCAGCAGCACCGGTTCTTCGGGCACAGATACGCAGTATTTT
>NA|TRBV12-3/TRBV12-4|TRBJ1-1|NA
CASSRGTQAFF
TGTGCCAGCAGTAGAGGGACACAAGCTTTCTTT
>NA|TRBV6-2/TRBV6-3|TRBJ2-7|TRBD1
CASSRAGTGLYEQYF
TGTGCCAGCAGCCGAGCCGGGACAGGGCTCTACGAGCAGTACTTC
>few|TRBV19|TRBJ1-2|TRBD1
CASSRGGTGRRGYTF
TGTGCCAGTAGTAGAGGTGGGACAGGTCGACGGGGCTACACCTTC
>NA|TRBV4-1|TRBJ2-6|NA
CASSLQGQAGANVLTF
TGCGCCAGCAGCCTTCAGGGGCAGGCTGGGGCCAACGTCCTGACTTTC
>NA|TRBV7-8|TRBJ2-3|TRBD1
CASSISTGEPSTDTQYF
TGTGCCAGCAGCATATCTACAGGGGAACCCAGCACAGATACGCAGTATTTT
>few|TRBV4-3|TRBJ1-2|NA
CASSQDTGNYGYTF
TGCGCCAGCAGCCAAGATACGGGTAACTATGGCTACACCTTC
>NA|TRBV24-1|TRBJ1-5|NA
CATSDLGQGTDQPQHF
TGTGCCACCAGTGATTTGGGGCAGGGAACTGATCAGCCCCAGCATTTT
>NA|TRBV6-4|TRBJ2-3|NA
CASSDSGWSTDTQYF
TGTGCCAGCAGTGACTCTGGCTGGAGCACAGATACGCAGTATTTT
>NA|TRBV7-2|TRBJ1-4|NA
CASSLAGANEKLFF
TGTGCCAGCAGCTTAGCAGGGGCTAATGAAAAACTGTTTTTT
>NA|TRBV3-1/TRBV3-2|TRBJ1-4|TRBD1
CASSQVLSTGDEKLFF
TGTGCCAGCAGCCAAGTCTTGTCGACAGGGGACGAAAAACTGTTTTTT
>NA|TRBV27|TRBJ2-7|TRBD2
CASTKNPGGGVTYEQYF
TGTGCCAGCACAAAAAACCCCGGTGGGGGGGTTACCTACGAGCAGTACTTC
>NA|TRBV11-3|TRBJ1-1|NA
CASSLGAGTEAFF
TGTGCCAGCAGCTTAGGGGCGGGGACTGAAGCTTTCTTT
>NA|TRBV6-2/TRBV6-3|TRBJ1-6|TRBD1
CASSITGQTNSPLHF
TGTGCCAGCAGTATAACGGGACAGACAAATTCACCCCTCCACTTT
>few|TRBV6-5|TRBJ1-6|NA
CASRWAFDNSPLHF
TGTGCCAGCAGGTGGGCCTTCGATAATTCACCCCTCCACTTT
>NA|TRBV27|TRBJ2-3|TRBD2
CASSSLGGRTDTQYF
TGTGCCAGCAGTTCCCTGGGCGGGAGAACAGATACGCAGTATTTT
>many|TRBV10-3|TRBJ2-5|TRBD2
CAISITPSGGYQETQYF
TGTGCCATCAGTATAACCCCTAGCGGGGGGTACCAAGAGACCCAGTACTTC
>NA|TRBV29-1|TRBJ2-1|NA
CSVQALNEQFF
TGCAGCGTCCAGGCGCTAAATGAGCAGTTCTTC
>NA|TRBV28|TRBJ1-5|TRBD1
CATFKRGRGSNQPQHF
TGTGCCACTTTTAAAAGGGGGCGCGGAAGCAATCAGCCCCAGCATTTT
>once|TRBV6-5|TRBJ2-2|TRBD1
CASRLGTERTGELFF
TGTGCCAGCAGGCTGGGGACAGAGAGAACCGGGGAGCTGTTTTTT
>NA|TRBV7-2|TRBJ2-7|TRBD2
CASSLLAGSAYEQYF
TGTGCCAGCAGCCTACTAGCGGGGTCCGCCTACGAGCAGTACTTC